These 17 T cell receptor beta chains were sequenced from one sample in a study of T cells in Graves' hyperthyroidism and ophthalmopathy. TCR beta CDR3 region amplification was performed from RNA transcripts. RT-PCR in the first round (using the HTBI primer set) targeted the TCR CDR3. TCRdb re-analysed the multiplex PCR reads in MiXCR, keeping a single row per CDR3 protein. The sample records 300,000 to 400,000 distinct CDR3 sequences, around 14% being singletons. The sequenced material came from blood. These receptors originate from a woman between 25 and 40 years old with Graves' hyperthyroidism.

This clonotype was seen many times. The CDR3 spells CASSYDRVWYEQYF. CDR3 nucleotides: TGTGCCAGCAGCTACGACAGGGTATGGTACGAGCAGTACTTC. V gene TRBV11-2 combines with J gene TRBJ2-7; 7 bases line up with TRBD1. Germline assignment: CDR1 SGHAT and CDR2 FQNNGV. V shed 4 bases and J 4 bases; nucleotides not matched to a gene: 7. The CDR3 runs to 14 residues.

In this sample, this clonotype turned up many times. The chain couples TRBV12-3 or TRBV12-4 to TRBJ2-7; 8 bases are shared with TRBD1. There are 14 residues in the CDR3. V was clipped by 0 bases and J by 4 bases; unmatched bases: 2. The CDR3 here is CASSLAQGAYEQYF. In DNA, the CDR3 is TGTGCCAGCAGTTTAGCCCAGGGGGCGTACGAGCAGTACTTC.

The V call is TRBV20-1, the J call TRBJ2-1; 13 positions match TRBD2. The V gene's germline CDR1 is DFQATT and CDR2 SNEGSKA (reference sequence). J was trimmed by 6 bases and V by 6 bases; bases with no gene match: 5. The CDR3 is 14 amino acids. CDR3 in DNA: TGCAGTGCCATCACTAGCGGGAGGGCCAATGAGCAGTTCTTC. Amino acids: CSAITSGRANEQFF.

The chain carries TRBV29-1 and TRBJ2-1, with unresolved D. The CDR3 is 13 amino acids. Germline assignment: CDR1 SQVTM and CDR2 ANQGSEA. V lost 0 bases, J lost 9 bases, and 12 bases lay in between. This CDR3 is CSVEDLGGGEQFF. The CDR3 DNA reads as TGCAGCGTTGAAGATCTGGGCGGTGGTGAGCAGTTCTTC.

The J gene is TRBJ2-7, the V gene TRBV27; D uncertain. Per the germline V gene, CDR1 is MNHEY and CDR2 is SMNVEV (reference sequence). V lost 0 bases, J lost 0 bases, and 6 bases lay in between. This CDR3 contains 14 residues. The CDR3 region is CASSLSDTSYEQYF. The CDR3 coding sequence is TGTGCCAGCAGTTTATCAGACACCTCCTACGAGCAGTACTTC.

This clonotype was counted at least ten times. The J gene is TRBJ2-1, the V gene TRBV20-1; 9 nucleotides line up with TRBD2. The CDR3 runs to 13 residues. Losses at the gene ends were 4 bases for V and 7 bases for J; bases not matched to a gene: 5. Germline CDR1 DFQATT, CDR2 SNEGSKA (reference sequence). CDR3: CSATGTSRNEQFF. Here the CDR3 DNA reads TGCAGTGCTACTGGGACTAGCAGGAATGAGCAGTTCTTC.

This chain uses TRBV18 with TRBJ1-2, with D possibly TRBD1 on 6 matching bases. The CDR3 sequence is 15 residues long. The V and J ends lost 2 bases and 6 bases respectively, with 16 bases between them. Germline V CDR1 and CDR2: KGHSH, LQKENI. CDR3 in amino acids: CASSPTQQGADGYTF. In nucleotides, the CDR3 is TGTGCCAGCTCACCAACCCAACAGGGAGCTGATGGCTACACCTTC.

This clonotype came up a few times. The V call is TRBV28, the J call TRBJ2-2; 8 positions agree with TRBD1. The CDR3 loop spans 17 amino acids. The germline V gene encodes CDR1 MDHEN and CDR2 SYDVKM. With V trimmed by 5 bases and J by 1 base, 9 bases remained unmatched. CDR3 in DNA: TGTGCCAGCAGTCCCTTCTCGGGACAGGAGAACACCGGGGAGCTGTTTTTT. Protein: CASSPFSGQENTGELFF.

This clonotype appeared many times. This chain connects TRBV20-1 to TRBJ2-1; 7 positions match TRBD2. The germline CDR1 and CDR2 sequences are DFQATT and SNEGSKA (reference sequence). There are 14 residues in the CDR3. After removal of 3 bases from V and 1 base from J, the junction contained 3 bases not matched to a gene. In DNA, the CDR3 is TGCAGTGCTAGCGGGCGGGAGTCCTACAATGAGCAGTTCTTC. Translation gives CSASGRESYNEQFF.

The CDR3 protein is CASSLDDRARYTGELFF. The CDR3 nucleotides are TGCGCCAGCAGCTTGGATGACAGGGCTCGGTACACCGGGGAGCTGTTTTTT. The chain carries TRBV5-1 and TRBJ2-2; TRBD1 matches at 7 bases. The trim removed 0 bases at V and 3 bases at J, leaving 8 bases unmatched. The CDR3 length is 17 residues. Germline CDR1 and CDR2: SGHRS and YFSETQ.

The sample holds a few counts of this clonotype. The chain couples TRBV5-1 to TRBJ2-7; no reliable D call. Trimming took 0 bases from V and 6 from J, leaving 10 bases between them. Germline V lookup: CDR1 SGHRS, CDR2 YFSETQ. The CDR3 extends over 13 amino acids. The DNA of the CDR3 is TGCGCCAGCAGCTTGGTTGGACCTGGCGAGCAGTACTTC. Translation: CASSLVGPGEQYF.

As to this clonotype: One end of the junction does not line up with germline, which may come from a read error. CDR3 in amino acids: CASSAWTGSYDEQFF. In nucleotides, the CDR3 is TGTGCCAGCAGTGCATGGACAGGGAGCTACGATGAGCAGTTCTTC. The chain joins TRBV2 to TRBJ2-1; 8 bases are shared with TRBD1. The germline gives CDR1 SNHLY, CDR2 FYNNEI. CDR3 length equals 15 residues.

This clonotype has a count of ten or more. This chain joins TRBV28 and TRBJ2-7; 9 bases fit TRBD2. Losses at the gene ends were 5 bases for V and 5 bases for J; bases not matched to a gene: 7. CDR3 size: 14 residues. The V gene's germline CDR1 is MDHEN and CDR2 SYDVKM. The CDR3 DNA is TGTGCCAGCAGTCGGGCGGGAGGGGCACACGAGCAGTACTTC. Translated, it gives CASSRAGGAHEQYF.

This clonotype has only a few counts. The V call is TRBV20-1, the J call TRBJ2-1, with D possibly matching TRBD2 (6 bases). The germline V gene has CDR1 DFQATT and CDR2 SNEGSKA (reference sequence). CDR3 size: 16 residues. The V and J ends lost 6 bases and 0 bases respectively, with 18 bases between them. The CDR3 DNA reads as TGCAGTGCCATAGCCGGTCCGCGGGGCTCCTACAATGAGCAGTTCTTC. Protein product: CSAIAGPRGSYNEQFF.

This clonotype was recorded only once. The J gene is TRBJ1-1, the V gene TRBV5-6; D gene ambiguous. Trimming took off 4 bases at V and 12 bases at J, with 25 bases between the two ends. Germline CDR1 reads SGHDT; CDR2 reads YYEEEE. This CDR3 spans 15 amino acids. In DNA form, the CDR3 reads TGTGCCAGCAGCGGGCCGACGGAAGCCTCGTTTGTGACTTTCTTT. This sequence encodes CASSGPTEASFVTFF.

This clonotype was seen a few times. V and J are TRBV19 and TRBJ1-1; D call uncertain. The germline V gene encodes CDR1 LNHDA and CDR2 SQIVND (reference sequence). V lost 3 bases and J 6 bases, leaving 8 bases between the germline ends. The CDR3 length is 12 residues. Here the CDR3 DNA reads TGTGCCAGTAGTATGAGGTTGGCTGAAGCTTTCTTT. Amino acids: CASSMRLAEAFF.

The chain couples TRBV30 to TRBJ1-6, with D perhaps matching TRBD1 (6 bases). Germline values: CDR1 GTSNPN, CDR2 SVGIG (reference sequence). V gave up 0 bases and J gave up 10 bases, with 13 bases separating them. The CDR3 sequence is 14 residues long. The CDR3 region has the DNA TGTGCCTGGAGTGTTAGGGGGAAAGGATCACCCCTCCACTTT. Encoded protein: CAWSVRGKGSPLHF.